This T cell receptor (beta chain) was captured by sequencing in a study of beta chain features in type 1 diabetes. The germline V gene has CDR1 LGHNA and CDR2 YSLEER. Trimming removed 0 bases from V and 11 bases from J, with 11 bases in between. This CDR3 is built from 13 residues. The study reverse transcribed the entire isolated RNA, so it sequenced expressed TCRB transcripts. TCRdb's table, derived via immunoSEQ multiplex PCR, lists solely in-frame clones and lacks some. The data contain some 350,000 clones, about 10% of them seen just once; the ten biggest clones take up less than 0.65%. Blood was collected once per donor into heparin, averaging approximately 0.11 L. Cells sorted by CD45RO/CCR7/CD25/CD127/CD95/CD27 comprised CD4+ naive, central memory, regulatory and stem cell-like memory cells. Study findings and constraints: It was among patients, rather than healthy donors, that naive, central memory and Treg TCRB repertoires appeared more similar. HLA effects on TCRB rearrangement stayed unresolved here. In every one of the four CD4+ subsets, TCRB CDR3s were moderately but significantly shorter in Type 1 diabetes patients.

This clone has more than one count but fewer than ten. The antigen is undetermined. This TCR was sampled from a man aged 25-40 years with type 1 diabetes. V gene TRBV4-3 combines with J gene TRBJ2-1, with D possibly matching TRBD2 (5 bases). Source material: central memory CD4+ T cells from blood. The chain's CDR3 is CASSQDPSGKQFF. The DNA for the CDR3 is TGCGCCAGCAGCCAAGATCCCAGCGGTAAGCAGTTCTTC.